The 6 T cell receptor beta chains below were found in one sample sequenced in a study of blood T cell repertoires in COVID-19. Some clones are missing from TCRdb's copy, which holds only in-frame ones; the method was immunoSEQ multiplex PCR. The sample holds around 65,000 clones, around 87% seen once. The sequenced material came from peripheral blood. These receptors were collected from a human donor in a cohort sampled during active COVID-19.

The CDR3 DNA is TGTGCCAGCAGTAGCCGGGACAGGGGAAAAGGCAATGAGCAGTTCTTC. Its translation is CASSSRDRGKGNEQFF. J is TRBJ2-1 and V is TRBV27; TRBD1 agrees at 10 bases. Germline CDR1 and CDR2: MNHEY and SMNVEV (reference sequence). V was clipped by 5 bases and J by 6 bases; unmatched bases: 10. This CDR3 spans 16 amino acids.

V is TRBV7-6 and J is TRBJ2-7; 7 nucleotides match TRBD2. Trimming at V came to 6 bases and at J to 2 bases, leaving 7 bases not matched to a gene. This CDR3 region has 14 residues. Germline-derived CDR1 and CDR2 are SGHVS and FNYEAQ. CDR3 DNA: TGTGCCAGCAGTACCGGGACTACTCCCTACGAGCAGTACTTC. As protein: CASSTGTTPYEQYF.

The chain is built from TRBV6-2 or TRBV6-3 and TRBJ1-6; a possible D gene is TRBD1 (6 bases). Trimming shortened V by 6 bases and J by 0 bases, and 21 bases separated the two germline ends. The CDR3 has 19 residues. The V gene's germline CDR1 is MNHEY and CDR2 SVGEGT. The DNA for the CDR3 is TGTGCCAGCAGCCACGGACAGAGGCTGCCGAGCTCCTATAATTCACCCCTCCACTTT. It encodes CASSHGQRLPSSYNSPLHF.

The chain uses TRBV6-6 and TRBJ1-1, with 7 bases matching TRBD1. This CDR3 contains 10 residues. After removal of 6 bases from V and 11 bases from J, the junction contained 3 bases not matched to a gene. Germline V gives CDR1 MNHNY, CDR2 SVGAGI (reference sequence). This CDR3 reads CASSDRVAFF. In nucleotides, the CDR3 is TGTGCCAGCAGCGACAGGGTGGCTTTCTTT.

The rearrangement uses TRBV27 and TRBJ2-7, with 9 bases matching TRBD2. The V gene end was trimmed by 6 bases and the J gene end by 3 bases; junction bases not matched to a gene: 6. The V gene's germline CDR1 is MNHEY and CDR2 SMNVEV (reference sequence). The CDR3 length is 14 residues. CDR3 coding DNA: TGTGCCAGCAGCTACCGGCGGGAGGGCTACGAGCAGTACTTC. This translates into CASSYRREGYEQYF.

This clone was seen just once. The chain couples TRBV6-5 to TRBJ1-1, with 9 bases matching TRBD1. Per the germline V gene, CDR1 is MNHEY and CDR2 is SVGAGI. The CDR3 runs to 15 residues. The trim removed 6 bases at V and 2 bases at J, leaving 7 bases unmatched. In DNA, the CDR3 is TGTGCCAGCAGCACCGGGGACAGGGTAAACACTGAAGCTTTCTTT. Residues: CASSTGDRVNTEAFF.